These 28 T cell receptor beta chains were all obtained from the same sample, sequenced in a study of blood T cell repertoires in COVID-19. Here immunoSEQ multiplex PCR was the method, and the copy in TCRdb shows in-frame clones only, minus some. There are 150,000 to 200,000 clones in the sample; about 86% occur only once, and 8% to 10% lies in the top ten. The sample was peripheral blood. All receptors come from a man aged 60 to 75 with acute or convalescent COVID-19.

Details on this clone: The same CDR3 also results from other DNA sequences found in this sample. The V gene is TRBV7-8, the J gene TRBJ1-1; D not certain. This CDR3 comprises 13 residues. CDR1 and CDR2 from the germline V gene are SGHVS and FQNEAQ. V lost 6 bases to trimming and J lost 1 base, with 9 bases between them. The CDR3, as DNA: TGTGCCAGCAGTGGGCAGCAGAACACTGAAGCTTTCTTT. Translation: CASSGQQNTEAFF.

The chain combines TRBV7-2 with TRBJ2-5; 9 nucleotides agree with TRBD1. This CDR3 has 13 amino acids. The V segment lost 5 bases and the J segment 4 bases; nucleotides outside the gene matches: 2. Germline CDR1 reads SGHTA; CDR2 reads FQGNSA. The CDR3 reads CASSTDRGETQYF. The CDR3 bases are TGTGCCAGCAGCACGGACAGGGGAGAGACCCAGTACTTC.

The genes are TRBV7-2 and TRBJ2-3; 11 bases fit TRBD2. Germline CDR1 SGHTA, CDR2 FQGNSA. The CDR3 loop spans 15 amino acids. The V gene end was trimmed by 5 bases and the J gene end by 3 bases; junction bases not matched to a gene: 4. In nucleotides, the CDR3 is TGTGCCAGCAGCCTATCTAGCGGGAGGACAGATACGCAGTATTTT. Translating gives CASSLSSGRTDTQYF.

The chain couples TRBV5-4 to TRBJ2-7, with D hard to call. V was shortened by 0 bases and J by 3 bases, with 7 bases between the two germline ends. This CDR3 spans 13 amino acids. Germline CDR1 is SGHNT and CDR2 is YYREEE (reference sequence). The CDR3 DNA sequence: TGTGCCAGCAGCTTGGGTAACAGCTACGAGCAGTACTTC. Its translation: CASSLGNSYEQYF.

This chain joins TRBV15 and TRBJ1-4; TRBD1 matches at 7 bases. The germline V gene encodes CDR1 LNHNV and CDR2 YYDKDF (reference sequence). The V gene end was trimmed by 6 bases and the J gene end by 2 bases; junction bases not matched to a gene: 6. The CDR3 is 15 amino acids. The CDR3 sequence is CATRRQGETNEKLFF. The CDR3 DNA follows: TGTGCCACCAGAAGACAGGGCGAGACTAATGAAAAACTGTTTTTT.

The rearrangement joins TRBV6-4 to TRBJ1-2; 7 nucleotides agree with TRBD1. In germline, CDR1 is MRHNA, CDR2 SNTAGT. CDR3 length: 13 residues. With 2 bases clipped from V and 7 bases from J, the junction kept 4 bases outside the gene matches. CDR3 sequence: CASSDGRGTGYTF. DNA of the CDR3: TGTGCCAGCAGTGACGGCAGGGGGACTGGCTACACCTTC.

The chain recombines TRBV28 with TRBJ2-2, with D maybe TRBD2 (6 bases). The V end lost 2 bases, the J end lost 1 base, and 23 bases lay between the germline ends. CDR1 and CDR2 (germline): MDHEN, SYDVKM. CDR3 length equals 20 residues. This chain's CDR3 is CASSLRQGRRAGKNTGELFF. CDR3 DNA: TGTGCCAGCAGTTTAAGGCAGGGAAGGAGGGCGGGAAAGAACACCGGGGAGCTGTTTTTT.

The V gene is TRBV6-5, the J gene TRBJ1-5, with D perhaps TRBD1 (5 bases). This CDR3 spans 15 amino acids. Trimming stripped 5 bases from V and 2 bases from J, with 13 bases between. Per germline, CDR1 MNHEY and CDR2 SVGAGI. The CDR3 is CASSTHGGGNQPQHF. The CDR3 bases are TGTGCCAGCAGTACCCACGGGGGTGGCAATCAGCCCCAGCATTTT.

The V and J genes are TRBV6-6 and TRBJ1-3, with 7 bases lining up with TRBD1. This CDR3 region has 15 residues. Germline CDR1 is MNHNY and CDR2 is SVGAGI (reference sequence). V was clipped by 6 bases and J by 0 bases; unmatched bases: 5. The CDR3 bases are TGTGCCAGCAGCCCGACAGGGACCTCTGGAAACACCATATATTTT. Its translation: CASSPTGTSGNTIYF.

V and J are TRBV5-1 and TRBJ2-7; possibly TRBD1 for D (6 bases). CDR3 length: 12 amino acids. Deletions cut 4 bases from V and 6 bases from J, with 11 bases between. CDR1 and CDR2 from the germline V gene are SGHRS and YFSETQ. Here the CDR3 DNA reads TGCGCCAGCAGCGAGACAGGTTCCGAGCAGTACTTC. Translation gives CASSETGSEQYF.

V usage is TRBV28 and J usage is TRBJ1-5; 8 nucleotides match TRBD1. After removal of 6 bases from V and 1 base from J, the junction contained 11 bases not matched to a gene. The CDR3 runs to 17 residues. Germline assignment: CDR1 MDHEN and CDR2 SYDVKM. Here the CDR3 reads CASSQNRGYRSNQPQHF. The CDR3 nucleotides read TGTGCCAGCAGCCAGAACAGGGGGTATCGAAGCAATCAGCCCCAGCATTTT. The variable domain in full, with the rest retrieved from reference TRBV28 and TRBJ1-5, is DVKVTQSSRYLVKRTGEKVFLECVQDMDHENMFWYRQDPGLGLRLIYFSYDVKMKEKGDIPEGYSVSREKKERFSLILESASTNQTSMYLCASSQNRGYRSNQPQHFGDGTRLSIL.

The chain has TRBV10-1 and TRBJ2-1; D unclear. The V gene's germline CDR1 is WNHNN and CDR2 SYGVQD (reference sequence). Trimming removed 6 bases at V and 6 bases at J, with 9 bases between. This CDR3 spans 12 amino acids. In DNA form, the CDR3 reads TGCGCCAGCAGCCCCCAGTCCAATGAGCAGTTCTTC. It yields the protein CASSPQSNEQFF.

The V and J genes are TRBV7-9 and TRBJ1-1; 7 nucleotides line up with TRBD1. V lost 5 bases, J lost 7 bases, and 10 bases stayed unmatched. Germline CDR1 SEHNR, CDR2 FQNEAQ (reference sequence). The CDR3 length is 14 residues. CDR3 nucleotides: TGTGCCAGCAGCCCCGACAGGGTGGCAGTTGAAGCTTTCTTT. It translates to CASSPDRVAVEAFF.

This chain connects TRBV10-1 to TRBJ2-7; 11 bases line up with TRBD1. In germline, CDR1 is WNHNN, CDR2 SYGVQD (reference sequence). V was pared by 4 bases and J by 3 bases, with 5 bases of the junction left unmatched. This CDR3 comprises 15 residues. The CDR3 sequence: CASSGPGTGGYEQYF. The CDR3 nucleotides are TGCGCCAGCAGTGGCCCCGGGACAGGGGGCTACGAGCAGTACTTC.

The chain combines TRBV7-8 with TRBJ1-3, with D possibly being TRBD1 (5 bases). Germline V gene data show CDR1 as SGHVS and CDR2 as FQNEAQ. The CDR3 has 17 amino acids. Trimming left V 0 bases short and J 4 bases short, with 16 bases between. The CDR3 nucleotides read TGTGCCAGCAGCTTAGCGCCTAGGGGCTCGGCGGGAAACACCATATATTTT. Translated: CASSLAPRGSAGNTIYF.

The genes are TRBV19 and TRBJ2-2; D unresolved. V was trimmed by 10 bases and J by 0 bases, leaving 9 bases between them. Germline V lookup: CDR1 LNHDA, CDR2 SQIVND (reference sequence). This CDR3 is built from 13 residues. The CDR3 sequence is CATLGANTGELFF. The CDR3 DNA sequence: TGTGCCACCCTAGGAGCGAACACCGGGGAGCTGTTTTTT.

The chain employs TRBV7-9 and TRBJ1-1, with a weak D call TRBD1 (6 bases). Trimming left V 5 bases short and J 6 bases short, with 16 bases between. Per the germline V gene, CDR1 is SEHNR and CDR2 is FQNEAQ (reference sequence). This CDR3 is 14 amino acids long. Written as DNA, the CDR3 is TGTGCCAGCAGCCCCACAGGGAGTCGGGCTGAAGCTTTCTTT. Amino acids: CASSPTGSRAEAFF.

The chain combines TRBV28 with TRBJ2-7; 8 positions match TRBD1. The CDR3 is 14 residues long. Germline CDR1 reads MDHEN; CDR2 reads SYDVKM. With V trimmed by 4 bases and J by 5 bases, 7 bases remained unmatched. CDR3 loop: CASSWTGTVNEQYF. Written as DNA, the CDR3 is TGTGCCAGCAGTTGGACAGGGACAGTTAACGAGCAGTACTTC.

Concerning this clone itself: A junction boundary mismatches the germline segment, possibly from a read error. The V call is TRBV2, the J call TRBJ1-2; maybe TRBD1 (5 bases). The CDR3 length is 11 residues. Germline CDR1 is SNHLY and CDR2 is FYNNEI. The CDR3 is CASSVDTSADF. In nucleotides, the CDR3 is TGTGCCAGCAGCGTGGACACAAGCGCCGACTTC.

The V call is TRBV28, the J call TRBJ1-2; D is possibly TRBD1 (5 bases). The V and J ends lost 5 bases and 4 bases respectively, with 26 bases between them. The CDR3 totals 18 residues. Germline V CDR1 and CDR2: MDHEN, SYDVKM. The CDR3 sequence is CASSQTTLDTGFIYGYTF. The DNA for the CDR3 is TGTGCCAGCAGTCAGACAACTTTGGACACCGGTTTTATCTATGGCTACACCTTC.

V usage is TRBV4-1 and J usage is TRBJ2-7, with 7 nucleotides matching TRBD1. Germline V gene data show CDR1 as MGHRA and CDR2 as YSYEKL. Trimming took 1 base from V and 7 from J; bases not matched to a gene: 13. This CDR3 comprises 16 residues. The DNA for the CDR3 is TGCGCCAGCAGCCAAGCCCCGGTCAGGGGGAAAGGGGAGCAGTACTTC. Residues: CASSQAPVRGKGEQYF.

The chain couples TRBV28 to TRBJ1-1, with D possibly being TRBD1 (5 bases). V lost 5 bases, J lost 0 bases, and 16 bases lay in between. Germline CDR1 and CDR2: MDHEN and SYDVKM. This CDR3 contains 16 residues. The CDR3 loop reads CASSTQGFGMNTEAFF. Written as DNA, the CDR3 is TGTGCCAGCAGTACCCAGGGTTTTGGGATGAACACTGAAGCTTTCTTT.

The gene calls are TRBV18 and TRBJ1-6, with D possibly matching TRBD1 (6 bases). The CDR3 contains 16 residues. V shed 3 bases and J shed 5 bases, with 14 bases lying between them. Germline CDR1 KGHSH, CDR2 LQKENI. CDR3 in DNA: TGTGCCAGCTCACCGACCCTGGGGACAAATAATTCACCCCTCCACTTT. Translation: CASSPTLGTNNSPLHF.

This rearrangement joins TRBV30 to TRBJ1-2; D possibly corresponds to TRBD1 (6 bases). The CDR3 runs to 13 residues. V was clipped by 0 bases and J by 8 bases, with 13 bases between them. Germline loops: CDR1 GTSNPN, CDR2 SVGIG (reference sequence). The CDR3, as DNA: TGTGCCTGGAGTGTACTCGGGGGGCTAGGCTACACCTTC. This encodes CAWSVLGGLGYTF.

V is TRBV7-8 and J is TRBJ2-7; weak D call: TRBD2 (6 bases). Germline values: CDR1 SGHVS, CDR2 FQNEAQ. The length of the CDR3 is 12 residues. V lost 5 bases and J 6 bases, leaving 11 bases between the germline ends. This chain's CDR3 is CASSPVAVEQYF. In DNA, the CDR3 is TGTGCCAGCAGCCCGGTAGCGGTCGAGCAGTACTTC.

The chain recombines TRBV6-5 with TRBJ2-7; 8 positions agree with TRBD1. The CDR3 runs to 14 residues. The germline V gene encodes CDR1 MNHEY and CDR2 SVGAGI. Trimming took 5 bases from V and 0 from J; bases not matched to a gene: 3. The CDR3, as DNA: TGTGCCAGCAGTCATACAGGGGGCTCCTACGAGCAGTACTTC. Translated, it gives CASSHTGGSYEQYF.

This clone was seen a single time. The chain uses TRBV27 and TRBJ2-1; 15 nucleotides match TRBD2. V dropped 2 bases and J dropped 9; count of bases not matched to a gene: 11. CDR1 and CDR2 (germline): MNHEY, SMNVEV (reference sequence). This CDR3 spans 18 amino acids. The CDR3 here is CASSLSGLAGGARSEQFF. CDR3 nucleotide sequence: TGTGCCAGCAGTTTAAGCGGACTAGCGGGAGGGGCTAGGAGTGAGCAGTTCTTC.

CDR3 protein: CASRIGAGELFF. The CDR3 nucleotides are TGTGCCAGTAGGATCGGAGCCGGGGAGCTGTTTTTT. This chain links TRBV19 with TRBJ2-2; D gene ambiguous. Looked up from germline, CDR1 is LNHDA and CDR2 is SQIVND (reference sequence). Trimming pared 6 bases from V and 6 bases from J, leaving 8 bases between. The CDR3 covers 12 residues.